This T cell receptor (beta chain) was observed in a study of T-cell memory formation after mild COVID-19. MiXCR, applied by TCRdb to the 5' RACE reads, yields one record per CDR3 protein. The sample shows about 400,000 distinct CDR3 sequences, more than 20% of them seen only once. Trimming removed 4 bases from V and 5 bases from J; junction bases left unmatched: 7. The CDR3 has 14 residues. From germline, CDR1 is SEHNR and CDR2 FQNEAQ (reference sequence). General study points: There was a balanced CD4/CD8 profile in clones contracting day 15 to 85, and later expanders leaned CD4+.

This clonotype occurred a few times. No antigen is known for it. The specimen sequenced was PBMCs or a T cell subset sorted from them (not recorded which). The receptor was derived from an adult woman who had mild COVID-19 (a few samples of this study predate the infection). Cell type and time point are not known. The V call is TRBV7-9, the J call TRBJ2-7; 8 nucleotides agree with TRBD1. The CDR3 region has the DNA TGTGCCAGCAGCTCCGTCGGACAGGGCCACGAGCAGTACTTC. Protein product: CASSSVGQGHEQYF. The full variable domain, in which reference TRBV7-9 and TRBJ2-7 provide the parts outside the CDR3, is DTGVSQNPRHKITKRGQNVTFRCDPISEHNRLYWYRQTLGQGPEFLTYFQNEAQLEKSRLLSDRFSAERPKGSFSTLEIQRTEQGDSAMYLCASSSVGQGHEQYFGPGTRLTVT.